This T cell receptor beta chain was captured by sequencing in a study of radiation and T cells in renal cell carcinoma. From germline, CDR1 is MGHRA and CDR2 YSYEKL. CDR3 size: 13 residues. V was trimmed by 0 bases and J by 5 bases, leaving 7 bases between them. As for this clone: The antigen remains unidentified.

Time point described: blood 4 weeks post-SBRT, at nephrectomy. The sample's treatment: 15 Gy SBRT to primary tumor, nephrectomy 4 weeks later. Nephrectomy followed 15 Gy stereotactic body radiation by 4 weeks. After SBRT, blood was collected at 2 and 4 weeks, plus baseline. The patient's renal cell carcinoma had clear cell pathology. TCRdb's copy holds only in-frame clones and misses some; the assay was immunoSEQ multiplex PCR. The sample lists over 85,000 clones, roughly 80% occurring once. The study's findings and limits: Top tumor clonotypes rose in blood 2 weeks post-radiation, then contracted.

The chain carries TRBV4-1 and TRBJ2-5, with D uncertain. The sample consisted of blood, taken from a patient whose treatment included radiotherapy and nephrectomy. This sequence originates from a man aged 50-59 years with renal cell carcinoma. In DNA, the CDR3 is TGCGCCAGCAGCCAAGATCGTGGGGAGACCCAGTACTTC. Residues: CASSQDRGETQYF.